This TCR beta chain was sequenced during a study of cytotoxic CD8 clonotypes in ibrutinib-treated CLL (dated by TCRdb to 2020 to 2022). A note on the overall study: The cohort included roughly 15 treatment-naive and ten to twelve relapsed/refractory patients; about 17 were IGHV unmutated. Responses were partial in approximately 24 patients and complete in 2; after median about 5.5 years follow-up, approximately 15 stayed in remission and 12 progressed. Samples at response were collected after a median of about twelve months of treatment, with a range of about 6 to 36 months. On average, each sample had about 250,000 productive templates and more than 85,000 productive rearrangements. Of the roughly 86 participants in the trial, 20 to 30 had longitudinal samples available. Cryopreserved peripheral blood mononuclear cells were obtained before treatment, at response, and at either sustained remission or disease progression. Every sample from remission and from progressive disease was obtained while the patients were still on ibrutinib.

This clone was seen a few times. It has no known antigen specificity. No base quality information exists; no much larger clone differs at one position. What the study reported, not specific to this receptor: Clonality increased at ibrutinib response, stayed stable in sustained remission, and fell back toward baseline at progression. Public clonotypes were rare and either shrank or stayed stable during treatment, and the rise in clonality at ibrutinib response reflected expansion of private clonotypes. At baseline, clonality was higher than in age-matched healthy donors and showed a strong correlation with circulating CD8+ T-cell counts. Sustained-remission and progressing patients did not have matched sampling times, and lymph node repertoires were not examined.

The sample's time point label, in plain terms: about a year on ibrutinib. For TCR beta library preparation, approximately 1.9 micrograms of genomic DNA was extracted from cryopreserved PBMCs. Longitudinal blood samples from CLL patients on ibrutinib monotherapy underwent high-throughput TCR beta sequencing. Patients were enrolled in a phase 2 open-label single-center ibrutinib monotherapy trial. The junction carries 10 bases between V and J, which are trimmed by 2 bases and 3 bases respectively. The germline V gene sets CDR1 to SNHLY and CDR2 to FYNNEI. There are 14 amino acids in the CDR3, from cysteine to phenylalanine inclusive. Just CDR3 DNA is preserved here, 42 bases in frame from base 1. The goal of deep resolution MiSeq sequencing was a depth between 1 in 1 million and 1 in 200,000 T cells, and coverage averaged 10x per clonotype. The immunoSEQ hsTCRB Kit was used to generate the TCR beta libraries. The authors processed their data as follows. ImmunoSEQ Data Assistant and ImmunoSEQ Analyzer were used for data analysis, and V, D and J genes were assigned according to IMGT definitions. Clonality, which ranges from 0 to 1, was calculated as one minus the normalized Shannon entropy of productive rearrangement frequencies. Public clonotype analysis was restricted to overrepresented clonotypes comprising at least 0.05% of each patient's repertoire. Thirteen age-matched healthy donor repertoires from immuneACCESS were used as controls for clonality. In its TCRdb copy, this immuneACCESS table keeps in-frame sequences only and misses some clones. Where compared with another copy, unresolved V genes explain less than half of these, and the others have no known cause. D and trimming were read from the DNA, whereas the V and J calls and clone size are those reported in that table. This sample holds about 49,000 clones; approximately 53% were observed only once. Approximately 32% of the sample belongs to the ten largest clones.

Recombination linked TRBV2 to TRBJ1-2; the D gene lacks a confident call. The sample was PBMCs, taken after 12 months of ibrutinib treatment. The clonotype comes from a human donor with chronic lymphocytic leukemia. The CDR3 loop reads CASSESRTDYGYTF. The nucleotide sequence is TGTGCCAGCAGTGAATCGAGGACCGACTATGGCTACACCTTC.